Presented here are 21 T cell receptor beta chains from one specimen sequenced in a study of T-cell memory formation after mild COVID-19 (dated by TCRdb to 2020 to 2022). The method behind the library was 5' RACE. TCRdb lists the instrument as Illumina NovaSeq 6000. TCRdb trimmed the raw reads at Q25, called clones with MiXCR and kept productive beta chains. When rows share a CDR3 protein, they turn into one entry using the most common DNA and genes. For this sample the table gives about 560,000 distinct CDR3 sequences, of which roughly 17% were detected only once. Of the sample, 8.1% is held by the ten largest clones. The sample consisted of PBMCs or a T cell subset sorted from them (not recorded which). Every receptor here comes from an adult woman who had mild COVID-19 (a few samples of this study predate the infection). The sample titles of this study are shuffled in the database, so cell type and time point are left out; the donor was told from shared clones.

This clonotype was seen only a few times. J is TRBJ2-3 and V is TRBV5-1, with D maybe TRBD2 (6 bases). The germline V gene encodes CDR1 SGHRS and CDR2 YFSETQ. V lost 4 bases, J lost 0 bases, and 12 bases lay in between. CDR3 length: 15 amino acids. In DNA, the CDR3 is TGCGCCAGCAGCCTGCTAGCGTTAAGCACAGATACGCAGTATTTT. It is translated as CASSLLALSTDTQYF.

The chain employs TRBV7-2 and TRBJ2-7; TRBD2 might be the D (7 bases). The CDR3 covers 15 residues. Per the germline V gene, CDR1 is SGHTA and CDR2 is FQGNSA. Trimming took off 1 base at V and 2 bases at J, with 12 bases between the two ends. The CDR3 protein is CASSLGGGHPYEQYF. The CDR3 bases are TGTGCCAGCAGCTTAGGGGGGGGGCATCCCTACGAGCAGTACTTC. The full variable domain, with the rest looked up from reference TRBV7-2 and TRBJ2-7, is GAGVSQSPSNKVTEKGKDVELRCDPISGHTALYWYRQSLGQGLEFLIYFQGNSAPDKSGLPSDRFSAERTGGSVSTLTIQRTQQEDSAVYLCASSLGGGHPYEQYFGPGTRLTVT.

This clonotype was seen more than once but under ten times. The J gene is TRBJ1-1, the V gene TRBV15; D possibly corresponds to TRBD1 (5 bases). CDR3 length equals 15 residues. Trimming took off 3 bases at V and 0 bases at J, with 11 bases between the two ends. Per germline, CDR1 LNHNV and CDR2 YYDKDF (reference sequence). This chain's CDR3 is CATSRGGALNTEAFF. The CDR3 DNA reads as TGTGCCACCAGCAGGGGCGGGGCCCTGAACACTGAAGCTTTCTTT.

This clonotype came up many times. This chain links TRBV4-2 with TRBJ2-7, with 12 bases matching TRBD2. Germline CDR1 LGHNA, CDR2 YNFKEQ. The CDR3 runs 18 residues. J gave up 5 bases and V 0 bases, and 11 bases lay outside the gene matches. In nucleotides, the CDR3 is TGTGCCAGCAGCCAAGATTTTCTAAGGCTAGCGGGAGGGGACGAGCAGTACTTC. Amino acid sequence: CASSQDFLRLAGGDEQYF.

This clonotype was seen at least ten times. The chain employs TRBV12-3 or TRBV12-4 and TRBJ2-5, with no clear D. CDR3 size: 13 residues. Trimming left V 7 bases short and J 6 bases short, with 15 bases between. CDR3 nucleotide sequence: TGTGCCAGCACTAATAGACGGGTGAAGACCCAGTACTTC. Translating gives CASTNRRVKTQYF.

The chain couples TRBV6-1 to TRBJ2-7; the D gene is possibly TRBD1 (5 bases). CDR3 length equals 14 residues. Germline V gives CDR1 MNHNS, CDR2 SASEGT. V shed 1 base and J shed 4 bases, with 11 bases lying between them. The CDR3 nucleotides read TGTGCCAGCAGTGAAGGACAGTTAACGTACGAGCAGTACTTC. Amino acids: CASSEGQLTYEQYF.

This clonotype was seen only a few times. DNA of the CDR3: TGTGCCAGCAGCACAGCTAGCGGGGGGCCCACAGATACGCAGTATTTT. This gives the protein CASSTASGGPTDTQYF. The chain recombines TRBV5-4 with TRBJ2-3; 11 bases line up with TRBD2. V was clipped by 4 bases and J by 2 bases; unmatched bases: 6. The CDR3 extends over 16 amino acids. Per germline, CDR1 SGHNT and CDR2 YYREEE (reference sequence).

The genes are TRBV20-1 and TRBJ2-1; a possible D gene is TRBD2 (6 bases). The germline CDR1 and CDR2 sequences are DFQATT and SNEGSKA (reference sequence). The CDR3 consists of 13 residues. Trimming cost V 3 bases and J 6 bases, with 12 bases left between them. CDR3 protein: CSARSGTSNEQFF. The CDR3 DNA follows: TGCAGTGCTAGGTCCGGGACTTCCAATGAGCAGTTCTTC.

This clonotype appeared many times. This sequence joins TRBV24-1 and TRBJ2-5; D is possibly TRBD1 (7 bases). The CDR3 is 13 amino acids. Trimming cost V 9 bases and J 3 bases, with 13 bases left between them. Germline V CDR1 and CDR2: KGHDR, SFDVKD. For the CDR3, the DNA is TGTGCCACCGGAGGGACAGAAAAAGAGACCCAGTACTTC. It codes for CATGGTEKETQYF.

The rearrangement links TRBV5-1 to TRBJ1-2; a possible D gene is TRBD1 (5 bases). Trimming removed 4 bases from V and 7 bases from J, with 11 bases in between. Germline lookup yields CDR1 SGHRS and CDR2 YFSETQ. The CDR3 runs 12 residues. The CDR3 loop reads CASSDWGGGYTF. The CDR3 DNA reads as TGCGCCAGCAGCGACTGGGGGGGTGGCTACACCTTC.

This rearrangement joins TRBV5-1 to TRBJ1-2; tentatively, D is TRBD1 (5 bases). The CDR3 is 17 residues long. Germline CDR1 and CDR2: SGHRS and YFSETQ. V gave up 0 bases and J gave up 7 bases, with 22 bases separating them. CDR3 DNA: TGCGCCAGCAGCTTGGTTGGTCCAGTCACAGGAGATGGTGGCTACACCTTC. It is translated as CASSLVGPVTGDGGYTF.

This clonotype was picked up a small number of times. The chain joins TRBV4-1 to TRBJ2-7, with 9 bases aligning to TRBD1. Per the germline V gene, CDR1 is MGHRA and CDR2 is YSYEKL. This CDR3 spans 18 amino acids. Trimming took 4 bases from V and 2 from J; bases not matched to a gene: 15. The CDR3 coding sequence is TGCGCCAGCAGCCCGCGCGAGATAACAGGGGGCAAGACCTACGAGCAGTACTTC. Amino acid sequence: CASSPREITGGKTYEQYF.

The chain uses TRBV12-3 or TRBV12-4 and TRBJ2-2; no clear D gene. Trimming stripped 3 bases from V and 1 base from J, with 6 bases between. This CDR3 has 14 residues. The CDR3 spells CASSLAENTGELFF. Written as DNA, the CDR3 is TGTGCCAGCAGTTTGGCTGAGAACACCGGGGAGCTGTTTTTT.

This clonotype came up many times. The chain joins TRBV27 to TRBJ2-7; either TRBD1 or TRBD2 may supply D (5 bases each). Between the trimmed V and J ends, which lost 3 bases and 3 bases, there was a span of 9 bases. The CDR3 consists of 13 residues. Germline CDR1 is MNHEY and CDR2 is SMNVEV (reference sequence). DNA for the CDR3: TGTGCCAGCAGTTTTGGGACGTTCTACGAGCAGTACTTC. As protein: CASSFGTFYEQYF.

The J gene is TRBJ2-1, the V gene TRBV9, with a weak D call TRBD1 (5 bases). The germline gives CDR1 SGDLS, CDR2 YYNGEE. Trimming took off 3 bases at V and 0 bases at J, with 10 bases between the two ends. The CDR3 is 15 amino acids. The chain's CDR3 is CASSGQIGSYNEQFF. In nucleotides, the CDR3 is TGTGCCAGCAGCGGACAGATCGGCTCCTACAATGAGCAGTTCTTC.

The rearrangement joins TRBV5-1 to TRBJ2-3; D uncertain. The V gene lost 1 base and the J gene lost 3 bases, with 9 bases spanning the gap. The germline V gene has CDR1 SGHRS and CDR2 YFSETQ. The CDR3 contains 14 residues. The CDR3: CASSLHQATDTQYF. The CDR3 nucleotides read TGCGCCAGCAGCTTGCACCAGGCTACAGATACGCAGTATTTT.

This clonotype was recorded a few times. The CDR3 spells CAISDRNTEAFF. The CDR3 nucleotides read TGTGCCATCAGTGACAGGAACACTGAAGCTTTCTTT. This sequence joins TRBV10-3 and TRBJ1-1; the D is unclear. Trimming removed 3 bases at V and 1 base at J, with 3 bases between. There are 12 residues in the CDR3. Germline CDR1 is ENHRY and CDR2 is SYGVKD.

In its sample, this clonotype was seen a few times. The CDR3 DNA reads as TGTGCCAGCAGCGACGACCCGGGACAGGGGACCTACGAGCAGTACTTC. Translating gives CASSDDPGQGTYEQYF. This chain joins TRBV9 and TRBJ2-7; 10 bases line up with TRBD1. V was clipped by 3 bases and J by 2 bases; unmatched bases: 8. The germline gives CDR1 SGDLS, CDR2 YYNGEE. This CDR3 comprises 16 residues.

A few counts support this clonotype. V gene TRBV6-5 combines with J gene TRBJ2-2; 8 bases match TRBD1. The germline V gene has CDR1 MNHEY and CDR2 SVGAGI. This CDR3 has 13 residues. V dropped 11 bases and J dropped 4; count of bases not matched to a gene: 6. The CDR3 nucleotides read TGTGCCTCCGGGACAGGACTCACCGGGGAGCTGTTTTTT. Amino acids: CASGTGLTGELFF.

This clonotype was counted between two and nine times. The rearrangement joins TRBV7-6 to TRBJ2-7, with TRBD1 as a possible D gene (5 bases). CDR3 size: 15 residues. Trimming took 1 base from V and 5 from J, leaving 15 bases between them. The germline V gene has CDR1 SGHVS and CDR2 FNYEAQ. CDR3 region: CASSLGGHFGDEQYF. The CDR3 DNA is TGTGCCAGCAGCTTAGGAGGACACTTCGGCGACGAGCAGTACTTC. Using reference TRBV7-6 and TRBJ2-7 for the parts outside the CDR3, the full variable domain is GAGVSQSPRYKVTKRGQDVALRCDPISGHVSLYWYRQALGQGPEFLTYFNYEAQQDKSGLPNDRFSAERPEGSISTLTIQRTEQRDSAMYRCASSLGGHFGDEQYFGPGTRLTVT.

In its sample, this clonotype was seen a few times. Relative to the germline gene, one junction end is altered; a read error may explain this. This chain links TRBV7-7 with TRBJ2-1; 7 nucleotides line up with TRBD1. CDR1 SSHAT and CDR2 FNYEAQ come from the germline V gene (reference sequence). The CDR3 contains 15 residues. CDR3 sequence: CASSLGDSPYNEQFF. The CDR3 DNA sequence: TGTGCTAGCAGCCTAGGGGACAGCCCCTACAATGAGCAGTTCTTC.